This T cell receptor (beta chain) originates from a study of blood T cell repertoires in COVID-19. Overall study: Sources were T cells, B-cell-depleted T cells, or PBMCs; the material itself was cDNA or gDNA.

The repertoire was sequenced with immunoSEQ multiplex PCR; TCRdb's copy has only in-frame clones and lacks some. The sample contains approximately 90,000 clones, roughly 80% of which appear only once. Deletions cut 5 bases from V and 0 bases from J, with 22 bases between. From germline, CDR1 is MNHEY and CDR2 SMNVEV (reference sequence). This CDR3 spans 18 amino acids. The rearrangement links TRBV27 to TRBJ2-5, with D perhaps TRBD2 (6 bases). The origin of this receptor is a man in his sixties with acute or convalescent COVID-19. Sequencing was carried out using peripheral blood. This CDR3 reads CASSAVRRAGLNQETQYF. Written as DNA, the CDR3 is TGTGCCAGCAGTGCGGTCAGGAGGGCAGGGCTTAACCAAGAGACCCAGTACTTC.